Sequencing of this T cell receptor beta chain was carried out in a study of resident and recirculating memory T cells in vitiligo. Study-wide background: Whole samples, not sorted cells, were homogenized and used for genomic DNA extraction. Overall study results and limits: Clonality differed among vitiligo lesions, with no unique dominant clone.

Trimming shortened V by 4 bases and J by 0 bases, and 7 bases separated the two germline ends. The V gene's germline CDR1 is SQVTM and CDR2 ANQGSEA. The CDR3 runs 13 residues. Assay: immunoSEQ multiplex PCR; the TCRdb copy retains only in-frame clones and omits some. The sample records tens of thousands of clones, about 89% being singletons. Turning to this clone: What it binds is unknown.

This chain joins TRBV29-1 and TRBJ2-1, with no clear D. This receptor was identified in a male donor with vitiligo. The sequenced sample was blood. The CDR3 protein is CSVAASSYNEQFF. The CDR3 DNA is TGCAGCGTTGCGGCTAGCTCCTACAATGAGCAGTTCTTC.